This T cell receptor (beta chain) was documented in a study of CD8 T cells in ankylosing spondylitis. Study results and caveats: What appeared characteristic of ankylosing spondylitis blood was a TCR beta motif of 7 or 8 highly homologous variants. Matched ankylosing spondylitis synovial fluid reportedly contained a significantly enriched population of disease-linked clones.

This clonotype was recorded a few times. Its antigen is not known. Quantitative 5'-RACE with molecular barcodes produced the TCR beta libraries. TCRdb re-analysed the 5' RACE reads in MiXCR, keeping a single row per CDR3 protein. The sample consists of 200,000 to 250,000 distinct CDR3 sequences, just under 7.5% of them appearing once. The CDR3 runs to 14 residues. Germline lookup yields CDR1 DFQATT and CDR2 SNEGSKA (reference sequence). V shed 0 bases and J shed 0 bases, with 9 bases lying between them. The chain carries TRBV20-1 and TRBJ2-7; the D is unclear. Sequencing input: blood, either unsorted or a sorted T cell fraction (not recorded which). The sequence derives from a male donor with ankylosing spondylitis. Here the CDR3 DNA reads TGCAGTGCTAGAGATAAGTTCAGCTCCTACGAGCAGTACTTC. It specifies CSARDKFSSYEQYF.